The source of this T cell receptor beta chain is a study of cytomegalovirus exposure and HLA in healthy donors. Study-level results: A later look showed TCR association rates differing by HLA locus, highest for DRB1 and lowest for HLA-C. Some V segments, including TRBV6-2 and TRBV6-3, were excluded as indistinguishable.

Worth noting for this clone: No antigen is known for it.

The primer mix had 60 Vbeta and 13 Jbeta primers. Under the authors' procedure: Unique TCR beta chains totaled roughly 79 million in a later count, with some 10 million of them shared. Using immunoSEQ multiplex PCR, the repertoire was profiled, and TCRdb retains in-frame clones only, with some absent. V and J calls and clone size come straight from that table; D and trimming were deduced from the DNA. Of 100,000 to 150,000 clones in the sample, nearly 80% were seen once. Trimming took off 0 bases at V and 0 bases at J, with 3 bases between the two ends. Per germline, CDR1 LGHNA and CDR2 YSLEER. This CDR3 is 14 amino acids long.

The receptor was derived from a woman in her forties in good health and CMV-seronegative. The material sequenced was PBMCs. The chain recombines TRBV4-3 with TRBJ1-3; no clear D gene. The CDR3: CASSQDRSGNTIYF. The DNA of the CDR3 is TGCGCCAGCAGCCAAGACCGCTCTGGAAACACCATATATTTT.